This TCR beta chain is from a study of shared clonotypes between healthy human individuals (TCRdb year 2020). With respect to the entire study: Two women and a few men aged 18 to 49 years were included in the cohort. To estimate repertoire size and how much clonotypes are shared between individuals, the study performed deep sequencing of blood TCR repertoires from about five healthy adults. To increase sequencing depth and limit assay-specific biases, TCR repertoire library preparation and sequencing were carried out by different laboratories using diverse techniques. Each donor's leukapheresis produced roughly between roughly 0.85 and 9.5 billion PBMCs.

Using the deep immunoSEQ assay, multiplex PCR amplified TCR CDR3 regions from genomic DNA. Extracted genomic DNA from each cell subset was spread evenly across all wells of several immunoSEQ 96-well plates, with each plate serving as a replicate. For unsorted PBMC, each replicate PCR was loaded with approximately 330 ng genomic DNA, equivalent to tens of thousands of T cell genomes. Ten immunoSEQ deep assay plates were used to sequence the unsorted PBMC genomic DNA. Purified libraries were quantified with a Qubit 3.0 fluorometer, sized on a Bioanalyzer 2100, and re-quantified with the KAPA Library Quantification kit. A separate single-read 150-cycle Illumina NextSeq 550 flow cell was used to sequence each immunoSEQ 96-well plate. Under the source paper's analysis protocol: Because the immunoSEQ output held only junctional sequences and lacked quality scores, the filtering could not match the filtering applied to full-length reads. Sequences were annotated with PyIR, a Python wrapper for IgBLAST v1.9, using IMGT germline references to assign V/J genes and CDR3. Reads were removed for weak V/J assignments (E-value above 1e-6), missing CDR3, stop codons, out-of-frame junctions, or ambiguous translated residues. V3J clonotypes were defined as sequences sharing the same inferred V gene, J gene, and CDR3 amino acid sequence. The percentage overlap between two repertoires was calculated by dividing the number of shared unique clonotypes by the size of the smaller repertoire. Three approaches were used to assess repertoire richness: RTK rarefaction, the Chao1 estimator, and Recon v2.1 estimates of unobserved clonotypes. TCRdb obtained this table from immuneACCESS and retained in-frame rearrangements with V and J assigned. These tables miss some clones; where compared with another copy, unresolved V genes account for less than half of the shortfall, and the remainder is unexplained. V and J calls and clone size are given by that table; D and trimming were obtained from the DNA. The sample table shows about 480,000 clones, and roughly 85% are seen once. Approximately 12% of the sample is held by the ten biggest clonotypes.

Broad study findings and their caveats: The small number of donors limited the genetic and exposure-history diversity represented. Pairwise subsampling indicated that sequencing depth was expected to affect the degree of clonotype sharing among donors. Sampling was restricted to blood, and TCR repertoires in tissue are likely to differ from TCR repertoires in blood.

Donors were healthy HIV-negative adults with no recently reported acute infections or vaccinations. Only Caucasian adults living in Nashville, Tennessee, USA were represented among the donors. For unsorted samples, tens of millions of PBMCs were counted, and genomic DNA was extracted using the QIAamp DNA Blood Mini kit. Blood was obtained by leukapheresis, after which PBMCs were separated by Ficoll-Histopaque density gradient centrifugation and cryopreserved in liquid nitrogen vapor phase. The germline V gene specifies SGDLS as CDR1 and YYNGEE as CDR2. From V the trimming removes 0 bases and from J it removes 2 bases, while the gene matches leave 4 bases of the junction unaccounted for. The CDR3 spans 15 residues, from the cysteine through the phenylalanine. Only the CDR3 DNA is retained, 45 bases long and in frame from the first base. A word on this clone: Its target antigen remains unknown. No clone much larger than this one lies a single base away; base qualities are absent. This same CDR3 is encoded by further DNA sequences in the sample.

The source material was PBMCs. The V gene is TRBV9 and the J gene is TRBJ2-7; 8 central bases correspond to TRBD2. The sequence was collected from a woman aged 40 to 50 in good health. Some clones in this sample may be carry-over from other donors' samples. CDR3 region: CASSVEAGGPYEQYF. Read as DNA, the sequence is TGTGCCAGCAGCGTAGAGGCGGGAGGACCCTACGAGCAGTACTTC.